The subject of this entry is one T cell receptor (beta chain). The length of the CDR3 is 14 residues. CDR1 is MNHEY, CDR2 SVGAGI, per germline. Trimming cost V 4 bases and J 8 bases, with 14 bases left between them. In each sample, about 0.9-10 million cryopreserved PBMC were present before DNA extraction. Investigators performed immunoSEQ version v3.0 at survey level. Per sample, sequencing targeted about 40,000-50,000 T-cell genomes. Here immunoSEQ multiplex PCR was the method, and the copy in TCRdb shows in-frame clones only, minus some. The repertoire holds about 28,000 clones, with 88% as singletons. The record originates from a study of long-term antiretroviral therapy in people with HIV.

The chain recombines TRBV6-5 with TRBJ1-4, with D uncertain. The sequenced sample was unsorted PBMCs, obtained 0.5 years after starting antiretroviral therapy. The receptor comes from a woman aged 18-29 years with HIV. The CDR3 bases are TGTGCCAGCAGTTCCGGGCCCTTGGGGGAAAAACTGTTTTTT. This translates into CASSSGPLGEKLFF.